This TCR beta chain was identified during a study of T cell responses to AZD1222 COVID-19 vaccine. Study outcomes and limitations: Samples come after the peak T cell response, not at day 14.

Libraries were prepared by immunoSEQ multiplex PCR; TCRdb keeps only in-frame clonotypes and omits some of them. Among roughly 140,000 clones listed, about 90% were seen once. This clone was found once. Its matching antigen is unknown. This CDR3 has 14 residues. Germline-derived CDR1 and CDR2 are MDHEN and SYDVKM. V gave up 2 bases and J gave up 6 bases; unmatched junction bases: 6. The TCR originated in an adult in good health. The source was peripheral blood, collected on day 0 of AZD1222 vaccination. The genes are TRBV28 and TRBJ2-7; 8 bases align to TRBD2. CDR3 region: CASSLREGSREQYF. CDR3 nucleotides: TGTGCCAGCAGTTTACGGGAGGGAAGTCGCGAGCAGTACTTC. Drawing the rest from reference TRBV28 and TRBJ2-7, the complete variable domain is DVKVTQSSRYLVKRTGEKVFLECVQDMDHENMFWYRQDPGLGLRLIYFSYDVKMKEKGDIPEGYSVSREKKERFSLILESASTNQTSMYLCASSLREGSREQYFGPGTRLTVT.